This T cell receptor beta chain was recorded in a study of blood T cells in healthy people across ages. Alongside a J-beta primer mix, a sample-barcoded 5' primer served in a second PCR lasting roughly 6 to 12 cycles. In TCRdb, the 5' RACE reads were re-called with MiXCR into one record per CDR3 protein. The sample has 1.8 million or so distinct CDR3 sequences; around 42% are singletons. The study, taken as a whole, reports: The recorded TCR beta diversity per million T cells decreased in a roughly linear manner with age.

The CDR3 is made up of 13 amino acids. Germline values: CDR1 PRHDT, CDR2 FYEKMQ (reference sequence). J gave up 8 bases and V 4 bases, and 5 bases lay outside the gene matches. To note about this clonotype: Its antigen is not identified.

The sample consisted of blood. The chain has TRBV13 and TRBJ2-3; 8 nucleotides align to TRBD1. The clonotype originates from a human donor in good health. The CDR3 spells CASSYLQGGTQYF. The CDR3 DNA sequence: TGTGCCAGCAGCTACCTACAGGGGGGTACGCAGTATTTT.